The present TCR beta chain was sequenced within a study of radiation and T cells in renal cell carcinoma. CDR1 and CDR2 (germline): SGHAT, FQNNGV. V was trimmed by 1 base and J by 5 bases, leaving 14 bases between them. This CDR3 comprises 15 residues. Described time point: blood 4 weeks post-SBRT, at nephrectomy. The treatment denotes: 15 Gy SBRT to primary tumor, nephrectomy 4 weeks later. Nephrectomy followed 15 Gy stereotactic body radiation by 4 weeks. Serial blood draws occurred at baseline and 2 and 4 weeks post-SBRT. This clone was seen a few times. Method: immunoSEQ multiplex PCR; TCRdb's copy keeps in-frame clones and lacks some. Seen here are approximately 70,000 clones, 60% to 85% observed once, and the top ten hold more than 6.5%.

The source material was blood, sampled from a patient whose treatment included radiotherapy and nephrectomy. The source is a man in his 60s with renal cell carcinoma. The rearrangement links TRBV11-2 to TRBJ1-1; D is unclear. CDR3: CASSLVFKGGTEAFF. CDR3 nucleotides: TGTGCCAGCAGCTTAGTATTCAAGGGTGGGACTGAAGCTTTCTTT.